Listed here is a single T cell receptor beta chain. The target antigen is unknown. This entry is derived from a study of cytomegalovirus exposure and HLA in healthy donors. The method was immunoSEQ multiplex PCR; TCRdb's version includes in-frame clones alone and lacks a portion of them. The sample lists tens of thousands of clones, roughly 94% seen once, with over 1.2% in the top ten. V lost 4 bases and J 0 bases, leaving 9 bases between the germline ends. Germline V gene data show CDR1 as SEHNR and CDR2 as FQNEAQ (reference sequence). CDR3 length equals 15 residues. These donors were members of the roughly 110-subject validation cohort, a group separate from the roughly 670-subject first cohort. Study results and limitations: Cytomegalovirus status was reportedly diagnosed by the classifier with high specificity and sensitivity. According to a later analysis, TCR clusters from the first cohort tended to co-occur in the 120 or so validation repertoires. The authors listed 150 to 200 TCR beta chains as cytomegalovirus-associated.

The sequencing input was PBMCs. This TCR was sampled from a man aged 18-30 years in good health and CMV-seropositive. The chain combines TRBV7-9 with TRBJ2-2; no definite D call. DNA for the CDR3: TGTGCCAGCAGCTACGCACAAACGAACACCGGGGAGCTGTTTTTT. As protein: CASSYAQTNTGELFF. Looking up the rest from reference TRBV7-9 and TRBJ2-2 gives the full variable domain: DTGVSQNPRHKITKRGQNVTFRCDPISEHNRLYWYRQTLGQGPEFLTYFQNEAQLEKSRLLSDRFSAERPKGSFSTLEIQRTEQGDSAMYLCASSYAQTNTGELFFGEGSRLTVL.